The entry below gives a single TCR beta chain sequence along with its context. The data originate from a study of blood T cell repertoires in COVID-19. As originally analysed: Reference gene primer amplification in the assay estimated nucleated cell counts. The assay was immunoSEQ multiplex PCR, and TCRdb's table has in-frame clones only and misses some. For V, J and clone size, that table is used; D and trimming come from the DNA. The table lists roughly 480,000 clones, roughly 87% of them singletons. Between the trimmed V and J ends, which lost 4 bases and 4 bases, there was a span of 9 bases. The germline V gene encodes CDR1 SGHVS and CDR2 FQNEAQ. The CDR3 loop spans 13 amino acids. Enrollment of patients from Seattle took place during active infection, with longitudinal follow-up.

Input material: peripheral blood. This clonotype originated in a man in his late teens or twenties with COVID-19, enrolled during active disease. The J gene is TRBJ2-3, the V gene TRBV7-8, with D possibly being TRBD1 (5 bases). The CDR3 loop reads CASSSQQADTQYF. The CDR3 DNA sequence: TGTGCCAGCAGCTCCCAACAGGCAGATACGCAGTATTTT.